A selection of T cell receptor beta chains follows, all from one sample in a study of blood T cell repertoires in COVID-19. TCRdb's copy holds only in-frame clones and misses some; the assay was immunoSEQ multiplex PCR. The profile shows over 90,000 clones, roughly nine tenths of them singletons. The material sequenced was peripheral blood. The receptor set was obtained from a woman older than 75 in a cohort sampled during active COVID-19. Each CDR3 is given with its conserved first and last residue. The D gene is left open where the match is weak. The size entry is marked missing in some rows and otherwise reads once, few, many or a size class.

>TRBJ2-6|.|TRBV30|.
CAWNHGGPPLSGANVLTF
TGTGCCTGGAATCACGGAGGGCCCCCCCTCTCTGGGGCCAACGTCCTGACTTTC
>TRBJ2-7|.|TRBV5-6|TRBD1
CASGTAREQYF
TGTGCCAGCGGGACAGCTCGCGAGCAGTACTTC
>TRBJ2-7|.|TRBV11-2|.
CASSLDSRGSPYEQYF
TGTGCCAGCAGCTTAGATTCGAGAGGGAGTCCGTACGAGCAGTACTTC
>TRBJ2-1|.|TRBV9|TRBD1
CASSARPSGQSYNEQFF
TGTGCCAGCAGCGCCCGACCTTCGGGACAGTCCTACAATGAGCAGTTCTTC
>TRBJ1-1|.|TRBV11-2|TRBD1
CASSLGTGRAFF
TGTGCCAGCAGCTTAGGGACAGGGAGGGCTTTCTTT
>TRBJ1-2|once|TRBV5-1|.
CASSLVGGDYGYTF
TGCGCCAGCAGCTTGGTCGGGGGGGACTATGGCTACACCTTC
>TRBJ2-1|.|TRBV18|TRBD1
CASSPDRGLSNEQFF
TGTGCCAGCTCACCCGACAGGGGGCTGTCAAATGAGCAGTTCTTC
>TRBJ2-1|few|TRBV7-3|.
CASSYGGFYYNEQFF
TGTGCCAGCAGCTATGGGGGGTTCTACTACAATGAGCAGTTCTTC
>TRBJ2-2|few|TRBV10-2|TRBD2
CASSEYWAGEPHRELFF
TGCGCCAGCAGTGAGTATTGGGCGGGAGAGCCACACCGGGAGCTGTTTTTT
>TRBJ2-7|.|TRBV5-1|TRBD1
CASSVGTGGLYEQYF
TGCGCCAGCAGCGTTGGGACAGGGGGCCTCTACGAGCAGTACTTC
>TRBJ2-3|.|TRBV5-1|.
CASRIAASTDTQYF
TGCGCCAGCAGGATAGCGGCTAGCACAGATACGCAGTATTTT
>TRBJ2-7|.|TRBV13|TRBD1
CASSSRQGNSYEQYF
TGTGCCAGCAGCTCCAGACAGGGCAACTCCTACGAGCAGTACTTC
>TRBJ2-7|.|TRBV3-1/TRBV3-2|TRBD1
CASSPNPGQGYEQYF
TGTGCCAGCAGCCCAAATCCGGGACAGGGCTACGAGCAGTACTTC
>TRBJ2-3|.|TRBV16|.
CASSQPGPGLSTDTQYF
TGTGCCAGCAGCCAACCGGGCCCGGGGTTAAGCACAGATACGCAGTATTTT
>TRBJ1-1|few|TRBV6-1|.
CASSDRAGLNTEAFF
TGTGCCAGCAGTGACCGAGCAGGGTTGAACACTGAAGCTTTCTTT
>TRBJ2-7|.|TRBV15|.
CATSRVGSGDEQYF
TGTGCCACCAGCAGAGTGGGTTCCGGGGACGAGCAGTACTTC
>TRBJ2-3|.|TRBV19|.
CASKASGTTDTQYF
TGTGCCAGTAAAGCCAGCGGGACAACAGATACGCAGTATTTT
>TRBJ1-4|.|TRBV5-1|.
CASSLRMRDEKLFF
TGCGCCAGCAGCTTGCGTATGAGGGATGAAAAACTGTTTTTT
>TRBJ2-1|.|TRBV15|TRBD2
CATSRGEGNEQFF
TGTGCCACCAGCAGAGGGGAGGGCAATGAGCAGTTCTTC
>TRBJ2-1|.|TRBV9|.
CASSVSPDSPNEQFF
TGTGCCAGCAGCGTATCCCCCGACAGTCCCAATGAGCAGTTCTTC
>TRBJ2-7|once|TRBV21-1|.
CAGLLNLNCYEQYF
TGTGCCGGGCTCCTGAACCTCAACTGCTACGAGCAGTACTTC
>TRBJ2-7|.|TRBV18|.
CASSPHSPDISYEQYF
TGTGCCAGCTCACCACACTCCCCGGACATCTCCTACGAGCAGTACTTC
>TRBJ2-7|.|TRBV10-3|.
CAISGQAYEQYF
TGTGCCATCAGTGGACAGGCCTACGAGCAGTACTTC
>TRBJ2-1|once|TRBV11-2|TRBD1
CASSTTGVPNNEQFF
TGTGCCAGCAGCACTACAGGGGTACCGAACAATGAGCAGTTCTTC
>TRBJ1-2|.|TRBV7-2|.
CATLWGGRYGYTF
TGTGCCACTCTATGGGGGGGCCGCTATGGCTACACCTTC
>TRBJ1-1|.|TRBV5-4|TRBD1
CASSPTGGKTEAFF
TGTGCCAGCAGCCCCACAGGGGGAAAGACTGAAGCTTTCTTT
>TRBJ1-1|.|TRBV18|.
CASSPFQGYTEAFF
TGTGCCAGCTCACCATTCCAGGGGTACACTGAAGCTTTCTTT
>TRBJ1-3|.|TRBV3-1/TRBV3-2|.
CASSEDWENTIYF
TGTGCCAGCAGTGAGGACTGGGAAAACACCATATATTTT
>TRBJ2-6|.|TRBV15|.
CATSREGMGFSLSGANVLTF
TGTGCCACCAGCAGAGAGGGTATGGGCTTCTCACTTTCTGGGGCCAACGTCCTGACTTTC
>TRBJ2-1|.|TRBV5-1|.
CASSLAGHSSYNEQFF
TGCGCCAGCAGCTTGGCGGGACACAGCTCCTACAATGAGCAGTTCTTC
>TRBJ1-2|.|TRBV28|.
CASTGFYGYTF
TGTGCCAGCACAGGCTTCTATGGCTACACCTTC
>TRBJ2-5|.|TRBV5-1|TRBD2
CASRTQGGETQYF
TGCGCCAGCCGAACCCAGGGAGGGGAGACCCAGTACTTC
>TRBJ2-2|once|TRBV5-1|TRBD2
CASSGGGPNTGELFF
TGCGCCAGCAGCGGCGGGGGACCAAACACCGGGGAGCTGTTTTTT
>TRBJ2-3|once|TRBV18|.
CASSSARPETDTQYF
TGTGCCAGCTCTTCAGCCCGTCCGGAGACAGATACGCAGTATTTT
>TRBJ2-3|.|TRBV13|.
CASSPAGGALDTQYF
TGTGCCAGCAGCCCCGCCGGAGGCGCTCTGGATACGCAGTATTTT
>TRBJ2-3|.|TRBV10-2|TRBD2
CASAGYGGVTDTQYF
TGCGCCAGCGCTGGATACGGGGGGGTCACAGATACGCAGTATTTT
>TRBJ2-5|.|TRBV2|.
CASSDDQGTQYF
TGTGCCAGCAGCGACGACCAGGGGACCCAGTACTTC
>TRBJ2-7|.|TRBV4-2|TRBD2
CASRLAETYEQYF
TGTGCCAGCAGACTAGCGGAGACCTACGAGCAGTACTTC
>TRBJ2-7|.|TRBV6-1|.
CASSEARTWTNEQYF
TGTGCCAGCAGTGAAGCAAGGACATGGACTAACGAGCAGTACTTC
>TRBJ1-2|few|TRBV14|.
CASSQELAYGYTF
TGTGCCAGCAGCCAAGAGTTAGCCTATGGCTACACCTTC
>TRBJ1-1|.|TRBV12-3/TRBV12-4|.
CASSFDSKAGAFF
TGTGCCAGCAGTTTCGACTCGAAGGCCGGAGCTTTCTTT
>TRBJ1-1|.|TRBV5-1|.
CASRPQGNTEAFF
TGCGCCAGCAGACCACAGGGGAACACTGAAGCTTTCTTT
>TRBJ1-3|.|TRBV5-1|TRBD1
CASSTGQGTSGNTIYF
TGCGCCAGCAGCACGGGACAGGGAACCTCTGGAAACACCATATATTTT
>TRBJ2-4|.|TRBV5-1|TRBD2
CASSPRTSPNIQYF
TGCGCCAGCAGCCCCAGGACTAGTCCGAACATTCAGTACTTC
>TRBJ2-1|.|TRBV18|TRBD2
CASSPPRASGATNEQFF
TGTGCCAGCTCACCACCGAGAGCTAGCGGGGCCACCAATGAGCAGTTCTTC
>TRBJ2-6|once|TRBV10-2|.
CASSGGRDSSAAF
TGCGCCAGCAGTGGTGGCCGTGACTCTTCTGCGGCTTTC
>TRBJ2-7|.|TRBV9|TRBD2
CASSTGHSGGPSEQYF
TGTGCCAGCAGCACCGGGCATAGCGGGGGGCCTTCCGAGCAGTACTTC
>TRBJ2-7|.|TRBV4-1|TRBD2
CASSRTARGDYEQYF
TGCGCCAGCAGCCGAACTGCTCGGGGGGACTACGAGCAGTACTTC
>TRBJ1-4|once|TRBV19|TRBD1
CASSIGGQDNEKLFF
TGTGCCAGTAGTATTGGTGGACAGGATAATGAAAAACTGTTTTTT
>TRBJ2-2|.|TRBV12-5|.
CATRSIQNTGELFF
TGTGCTACGAGGTCAATTCAGAACACCGGGGAGCTGTTTTTT
>TRBJ2-6|.|TRBV19|TRBD1
CASSIRTGGWNLYGANVLTF
TGTGCCAGTAGTATCCGGACAGGGGGCTGGAATTTGTATGGGGCCAACGTCCTGACTTTC
>TRBJ1-2|.|TRBV6-6|TRBD1
CASSKREQGTNYGYTF
TGTGCCAGCAGCAAAAGAGAACAGGGGACTAACTATGGCTACACCTTC
>TRBJ2-1|.|TRBV28|TRBD2
CASSSPRAGGRGLDEQFF
TGTGCCAGCAGTTCCCCCAGAGCGGGAGGCCGTGGTCTTGATGAGCAGTTCTTC
>TRBJ2-2|.|TRBV7-9|TRBD2
CASTPAGANTGELFF
TGTGCCAGCACCCCAGCGGGAGCGAACACCGGGGAGCTGTTTTTT
>TRBJ2-1|.|TRBV6-6|TRBD2
CASKLGTRGYNEQFF
TGTGCCAGCAAGCTTGGGACTAGGGGGTACAATGAGCAGTTCTTC
>TRBJ1-1|once|TRBV5-4|TRBD1
CASSFGTGGMNTEAFF
TGTGCCAGCAGCTTTGGGACAGGGGGGATGAACACTGAAGCTTTCTTT
>TRBJ2-1|.|TRBV3-1/TRBV3-2|TRBD1
CASSPVGTGVHEQFF
TGTGCCAGCAGTCCGGTCGGGACAGGGGTGCATGAGCAGTTCTTC
>TRBJ2-1|once|TRBV9|.
CASSWRGSYNEQFF
TGTGCCAGCAGCTGGAGGGGCTCCTACAATGAGCAGTTCTTC
>TRBJ1-2|once|TRBV6-1|.
CASSEARGKQGYTF
TGTGCCAGCAGTGAAGCGCGAGGGAAACAGGGCTACACCTTC